One and the same sample provided the 22 T cell receptor beta chains below, sequenced in a study of cytomegalovirus exposure and HLA in healthy donors. It was with 60 Vbeta and 13 Jbeta primers that the PCR ran. Clones were sequenced by immunoSEQ multiplex PCR, and TCRdb holds only the in-frame ones, with some missing. Of under 150,000 clones in the sample, 82% are singletons; the top ten hold around 3%. The source material was PBMCs. The receptors were gathered from a boy aged 2 to 10 in good health and CMV-seronegative.

The chain carries TRBV4-3 and TRBJ1-1; possible D gene TRBD1, 6 bases. The CDR3 is 17 amino acids. Germline V lookup: CDR1 LGHNA, CDR2 YSLEER. V was cut by 0 bases and J by 5 bases, with 19 bases left in between. The CDR3 sequence: CASSQDRGLGSGTEAFF. CDR3 coding DNA: TGCGCCAGCAGCCAAGATAGGGGGTTGGGGTCGGGGACTGAAGCTTTCTTT.

The chain employs TRBV5-6 and TRBJ2-1; 9 bases align to TRBD1. This CDR3 has 15 amino acids. Germline V gene lookup returns CDR1 SGHDT and CDR2 YYEEEE. V lost 4 bases and J lost 0; bases outside the gene matches: 2. The chain's CDR3 is CASSGQGSSYNEQFF. The CDR3 nucleotides are TGTGCCAGCAGCGGACAGGGGAGCTCCTACAATGAGCAGTTCTTC.

The chain couples TRBV27 to TRBJ1-1; tentatively, D is TRBD1 (6 bases). CDR1 is MNHEY and CDR2 is SMNVEV in the germline V gene (reference sequence). The CDR3 contains 13 residues. V lost 5 bases, J lost 6 bases, and 13 bases lay in between. The CDR3 protein is CASSLRGSAEAFF. The CDR3 DNA follows: TGTGCCAGCAGTCTCAGGGGCTCTGCTGAAGCTTTCTTT.

The chain recombines TRBV6-1 with TRBJ2-3, with 8 bases fitting TRBD1. V dropped 1 base and J dropped 2; count of bases not matched to a gene: 2. This CDR3 has 15 amino acids. CDR1 is MNHNS and CDR2 is SASEGT in the germline V gene. DNA of the CDR3: TGTGCCAGCAGTGAAGGGACAGGGCACACAGATACGCAGTATTTT. This gives the protein CASSEGTGHTDTQYF.

This clone was seen only a few times. The chain couples TRBV7-2 to TRBJ2-5; 12 bases line up with TRBD2. J was trimmed by 5 bases and V by 6 bases; bases with no gene match: 4. Germline CDR1 reads SGHTA; CDR2 reads FQGNSA. This CDR3 contains 14 residues. The CDR3 nucleotides read TGTGCCAGCAGGCCGACTAGCGGGGGTGAGACCCAGTACTTC. It codes for CASRPTSGGETQYF.

This clone was detected a few times. The gene calls are TRBV25-1 and TRBJ1-1, with D maybe TRBD1 (5 bases). CDR3 length: 15 residues. The germline gives CDR1 MGHDK, CDR2 SYGVNS. The V and J ends lost 3 bases and 0 bases respectively, with 11 bases between them. CDR3 nucleotides: TGTGCCAGCAGTGACGGGCAGGGCCTGAACACTGAAGCTTTCTTT. This gives the protein CASSDGQGLNTEAFF.

CDR3 DNA sequence: TGTGCCCAAGACTCCAGACAGGGGACATCAACTGAAGCTTTCTTT. Its translation is CAQDSRQGTSTEAFF. V usage is TRBV7-9 and J usage is TRBJ1-1, with TRBD1 matching 8 bases. CDR3 length: 15 amino acids. The germline gives CDR1 SEHNR, CDR2 FQNEAQ (reference sequence). With V trimmed by 11 bases and J by 5 bases, 16 bases remained unmatched.

The genes are TRBV5-4 and TRBJ1-2; tentative D call: TRBD1 (5 bases). Trimming stripped 4 bases from V and 9 bases from J, with 16 bases between. The CDR3 contains 13 residues. Germline CDR1 is SGHNT and CDR2 is YYREEE (reference sequence). The CDR3 bases are TGTGCCAGCAGCCTCCGCTCACGACAGAGCTACACCTTC. This translates into CASSLRSRQSYTF. Looking up the rest from reference TRBV5-4 and TRBJ1-2 gives the full variable domain: ETGVTQSPTHLIKTRGQQVTLRCSSQSGHNTVSWYQQALGQGPQFIFQYYREEENGRGNFPPRFSGLQFPNYSSELNVNALELDDSALYLCASSLRSRQSYTFGSGTRLTVV.

The chain links TRBV6-1 to TRBJ2-7; TRBD1 matches 9 bases. There are 15 residues in the CDR3. V trimming: 5 bases; J trimming: 3 bases; junction bases outside the gene matches: 8. Germline CDR1 reads MNHNS; CDR2 reads SASEGT. The CDR3 nucleotides read TGTGCCAGCAGTCCCGGACAGGGGTTAGACTACGAGCAGTACTTC. Protein: CASSPGQGLDYEQYF.

The chain recombines TRBV28 with TRBJ2-5; TRBD2 is a possible D gene (5 bases). This CDR3 region has 14 residues. Germline values: CDR1 MDHEN, CDR2 SYDVKM. The V and J ends lost 2 bases and 5 bases respectively, with 12 bases between them. This chain's CDR3 is CASSLPRERETQYF. The CDR3 bases are TGTGCCAGCAGTTTACCTAGGGAGCGGGAGACCCAGTACTTC. The full variable domain, its missing parts supplied by reference TRBV28 and TRBJ2-5, is DVKVTQSSRYLVKRTGEKVFLECVQDMDHENMFWYRQDPGLGLRLIYFSYDVKMKEKGDIPEGYSVSREKKERFSLILESASTNQTSMYLCASSLPRERETQYFGPGTRLLVL.

J is TRBJ2-3 and V is TRBV6-6; the D gene is possibly TRBD1 (6 bases). The germline CDR1 and CDR2 sequences are MNHNY and SVGAGI (reference sequence). Trimming removed 5 bases at V and 2 bases at J, with 11 bases between. The CDR3 is 14 residues long. The CDR3 DNA follows: TGTGCCAGCAGTCTCGGACAGTCCACAGATACGCAGTATTTT. Encoded protein: CASSLGQSTDTQYF.

This clone appeared a single time. The chain combines TRBV29-1 with TRBJ1-1, with 11 bases identical to TRBD1. The CDR3 sequence is 14 residues long. Germline CDR1 is SQVTM and CDR2 is ANQGSEA. V gave up 3 bases and J gave up 12 bases; unmatched junction bases: 12. CDR3 bases: TGCAGCGTTGAGGACAGGGGGCGCGGGGTGGAAACTTTCTTT. Encoded protein: CSVEDRGRGVETFF.

The chain combines TRBV6-1 with TRBJ1-1; D may be TRBD1 (6 bases). This CDR3 comprises 13 residues. The V gene lost 2 bases and the J gene lost 4 bases, with 8 bases spanning the gap. Germline loops: CDR1 MNHNS, CDR2 SASEGT. The CDR3 spells CASSESDSTEAFF. In DNA, the CDR3 is TGTGCCAGCAGTGAATCGGACAGCACTGAAGCTTTCTTT.

This clone was picked up a small number of times. J is TRBJ1-6 and V is TRBV4-1; 7 nucleotides align to TRBD1. Looked up from germline, CDR1 is MGHRA and CDR2 is YSYEKL. There are 14 residues in the CDR3. V lost 2 bases, J lost 8 bases, and 3 bases stayed unmatched. The DNA of the CDR3 is TGCGCCAGCAGCCAAATCAGGGGGTATTCACCCCTCCACTTT. Amino acid sequence: CASSQIRGYSPLHF.

The chain joins TRBV28 to TRBJ1-1; no firm D call. Germline V CDR1 and CDR2: MDHEN, SYDVKM. V was clipped by 4 bases and J by 1 base, with 10 bases between them. The CDR3 contains 14 residues. The CDR3 DNA sequence: TGTGCCAGCAGTTCCGAGGGTGAGAACACTGAAGCTTTCTTT. As protein: CASSSEGENTEAFF.

V usage is TRBV5-4 and J usage is TRBJ1-1; D is undetermined. This CDR3 spans 17 amino acids. Trimming took 5 bases from V and 6 from J, leaving 26 bases between them. Germline values: CDR1 SGHNT, CDR2 YYREEE (reference sequence). Here the CDR3 reads CASSPPGFGFGGAEAFF. The CDR3 nucleotides read TGTGCCAGCAGTCCCCCTGGTTTTGGGTTTGGCGGGGCTGAAGCTTTCTTT.

Comments on this clone: Distinct nucleotide sequences in the sample also encode this CDR3. The chain carries TRBV9 and TRBJ2-3; D perhaps matches TRBD2 (6 bases). Trimming took 0 bases from V and 3 from J, leaving 11 bases between them. Germline CDR1 reads SGDLS; CDR2 reads YYNGEE. The length of the CDR3 is 15 residues. The CDR3 region is CASSVGGVRTDTQYF. CDR3 bases: TGTGCCAGCAGCGTAGGGGGGGTGAGGACAGATACGCAGTATTTT.

The chain is built from TRBV18 and TRBJ2-1; possibly TRBD2 for D (5 bases). V dropped 3 bases and J dropped 9 bases, with 6 bases sitting between them. The CDR3 is made up of 11 amino acids. The germline V gene encodes CDR1 KGHSH and CDR2 LQKENI. This CDR3 reads CASSPSGEQFF. Here the CDR3 DNA reads TGTGCCAGCTCACCCAGCGGTGAGCAGTTCTTC.

The chain is built from TRBV6-4 and TRBJ2-5, with a weak D call TRBD2 (6 bases). Trimming left V 0 bases short and J 7 bases short, with 9 bases between. Germline V gene lookup returns CDR1 MRHNA and CDR2 SNTAGT. The length of the CDR3 is 13 residues. In DNA, the CDR3 is TGTGCCAGCAGTGACTCGGAAGCGGGGACCCAGTACTTC. Encoded protein: CASSDSEAGTQYF.

V usage is TRBV29-1 and J usage is TRBJ1-1; unclear D gene. CDR3 length: 12 residues. Per germline, CDR1 SQVTM and CDR2 ANQGSEA. Trimming pared 8 bases from V and 4 bases from J, leaving 14 bases between. CDR3 DNA sequence: TGCAGCTCAATTCAAGGGAGCACTGAAGCTTTCTTT. Translation: CSSIQGSTEAFF.

This chain connects TRBV9 to TRBJ2-2; 8 bases match TRBD1. Germline V gives CDR1 SGDLS, CDR2 YYNGEE. The CDR3 is made up of 15 amino acids. Trimming cost V 3 bases and J 2 bases; bases outside gene matches: 3. The CDR3 nucleotides read TGTGCCAGCAGCGCCGGACAGGGTAACACCGGGGAGCTGTTTTTT. Its translation: CASSAGQGNTGELFF.

The genes are TRBV23-1 and TRBJ2-7, with D possibly matching TRBD2 (5 bases). TRBV23-1 is an ORF, and what it does is uncertain. Trimming pared 3 bases from V and 5 bases from J, leaving 32 bases between. This CDR3 spans 20 amino acids. CDR3: CASSQRSYSKEASSCNEQYV. The CDR3 DNA is TGCGCCAGCAGTCAGAGGTCATACTCCAAGGAGGCTTCTAGTTGTAACGAGCAGTACGTC.